What follows are 10 T cell receptor beta chains derived from one specimen sequenced in a study of T cells after yellow fever vaccination (dated by TCRdb to the late 2010s). The method was 5' RACE. TCRdb shows the sequencer as Illumina NovaSeq 6000. The public reads were run again by TCRdb, first through fastp at Q25 and then through MiXCR, and only productive beta chains were kept. Each CDR3 protein appears once, grouped with its most common genes and DNA. Present in this sample are about 130,000 distinct CDR3 sequences, more than 7.5% of which were seen just once. The top ten clonotypes cover less than 40% of the sample. In light of the paper, this sample's treatment or condition label describes: live attenuated yellow fever vaccine strain. The input for sequencing was CD8+ T cells sorted from PBMCs, taken on the day of the yellow fever booster vaccination. These receptors all stem from a man between 18 and 35 years old who received the YFV17D yellow fever vaccine.

The rearrangement uses TRBV6-5 and TRBJ2-3; 13 bases align to TRBD2. This CDR3 is built from 17 residues. The V gene end was trimmed by 5 bases and the J gene end by 2 bases; junction bases not matched to a gene: 7. Germline V gene sequence: CDR1 MNHEY, CDR2 SVGAGI. In nucleotides, the CDR3 is TGTGCCAGCAGTGAAGGACTAGCGGGGGCAACCACAGATACGCAGTATTTT. Protein sequence: CASSEGLAGATTDTQYF.

The rearrangement links TRBV12-3 or TRBV12-4 to TRBJ2-5; D perhaps matches TRBD1 (5 bases). The CDR3 totals 14 residues. V was shortened by 5 bases and J by 2 bases, with 12 bases between the two germline ends. The CDR3 protein is CASSPSGKQETQYF. The DNA of the CDR3 is TGTGCCAGCAGTCCTTCAGGGAAACAAGAGACCCAGTACTTC.

This clonotype was seen repeatedly, ten times or more. This chain links TRBV6-1 with TRBJ2-2; TRBD1 matches at 7 bases. The germline V gene encodes CDR1 MNHNS and CDR2 SASEGT. The CDR3 runs 16 residues. The V and J ends lost 8 bases and 6 bases, in that order; junction bases with no gene match: 15. CDR3 amino acids: CASLRIGTVLPGELFF. Here the CDR3 DNA reads TGTGCCAGCTTAAGGATCGGGACAGTTCTTCCCGGGGAGCTGTTTTTT.

This clonotype was seen many times. V usage is TRBV30 and J usage is TRBJ2-3, with 7 bases aligning to TRBD1. Per germline, CDR1 GTSNPN and CDR2 SVGIG (reference sequence). The CDR3 sequence is 13 residues long. V lost 5 bases to trimming and J lost 2 bases; unmatched junction nucleotides: 4. CDR3 sequence reads: CAWSRGNTDTQYF. CDR3 nucleotides: TGTGCCTGGTCCAGGGGGAACACAGATACGCAGTATTTT.

The V gene is TRBV7-7, the J gene TRBJ2-1; D is possibly TRBD1 (5 bases). Per germline, CDR1 SSHAT and CDR2 FNYEAQ (reference sequence). The CDR3 is 14 residues long. V was pared by 2 bases and J by 9 bases, with 14 bases between. The CDR3 DNA is TGTGCCAGCAGCTTACGGGCAGGGCCGGCTGAGCAGTTCTTC. It is translated as CASSLRAGPAEQFF.

This clonotype was counted a single time. The CDR3 DNA reads TGTGCCAGCAGCCAAAACCCCAGCTCCTACGAGCAGTACTTC. Translation: CASSQNPSSYEQYF. This chain links TRBV14 with TRBJ2-7; unclear D gene. V was clipped by 2 bases and J by 0 bases, with 8 bases between them. The germline CDR1 and CDR2 sequences are SGHDN and FVKESK. The CDR3 spans 14 residues.

This clonotype was picked up many times. This chain links TRBV11-2 with TRBJ1-6, with a tentative D call TRBD1 (5 bases). Germline assignment: CDR1 SGHAT and CDR2 FQNNGV. Between the trimmed V and J ends, which lost 2 bases and 9 bases, there was a span of 14 bases. The CDR3 runs to 15 residues. The DNA of the CDR3 is TGTGCCAGCAGCTTAACTCCGGGACCGGGTTCACCCCTCCACTTT. This sequence encodes CASSLTPGPGSPLHF.

A few counts support this clonotype. The V and J genes are TRBV6-5 and TRBJ2-1, with 11 bases lining up with TRBD1. Germline values: CDR1 MNHEY, CDR2 SVGAGI. Trimming at V came to 1 base and at J to 9 bases, leaving 2 bases not matched to a gene. This CDR3 region has 14 residues. The CDR3 sequence: CASSYWGTGGEQFF. CDR3 DNA: TGTGCCAGCAGTTACTGGGGGACAGGGGGTGAGCAGTTCTTC.

This chain uses TRBV12-3 or TRBV12-4 with TRBJ1-5; 11 nucleotides match TRBD1. This CDR3 has 14 amino acids. The V and J ends lost 3 bases and 7 bases, in that order; junction bases with no gene match: 2. In DNA form, the CDR3 reads TGTGCCAGCAGTTTCCGGGACAGGGGGCAGCCCCAGCATTTT. It translates to CASSFRDRGQPQHF.

Many counts were recorded for this clonotype. CDR3 DNA: TGTGCCATCAGGTCGGGGGCGGGGGGCCCCACAGATACGCAGTATTTT. Translation: CAIRSGAGGPTDTQYF. This sequence joins TRBV10-3 and TRBJ2-3; 8 bases agree with TRBD2. V lost 6 bases, J lost 2 bases, and 10 bases stayed unmatched. The CDR3 loop spans 16 amino acids. Germline loops: CDR1 ENHRY, CDR2 SYGVKD.